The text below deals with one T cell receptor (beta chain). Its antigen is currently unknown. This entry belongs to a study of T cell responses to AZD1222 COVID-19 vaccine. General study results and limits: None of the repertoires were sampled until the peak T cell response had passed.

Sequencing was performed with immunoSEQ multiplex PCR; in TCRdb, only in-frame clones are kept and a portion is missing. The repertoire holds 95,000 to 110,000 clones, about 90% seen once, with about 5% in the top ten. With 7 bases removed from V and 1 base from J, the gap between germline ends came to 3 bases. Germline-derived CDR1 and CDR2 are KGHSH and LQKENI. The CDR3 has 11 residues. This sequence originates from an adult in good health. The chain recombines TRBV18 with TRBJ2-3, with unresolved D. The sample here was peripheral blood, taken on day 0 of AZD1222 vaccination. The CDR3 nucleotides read TGTGCCAGCTTAGGCACAGATACGCAGTATTTT. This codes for CASLGTDTQYF. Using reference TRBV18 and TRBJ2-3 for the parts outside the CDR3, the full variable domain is NAGVMQNPRHLVRRRGQEARLRCSPMKGHSHVYWYRQLPEEGLKFMVYLQKENIIDESGMPKERFSAEFPKEGPSILRIQQVVRGDSAAYFCASLGTDTQYFGPGTRLTVL.